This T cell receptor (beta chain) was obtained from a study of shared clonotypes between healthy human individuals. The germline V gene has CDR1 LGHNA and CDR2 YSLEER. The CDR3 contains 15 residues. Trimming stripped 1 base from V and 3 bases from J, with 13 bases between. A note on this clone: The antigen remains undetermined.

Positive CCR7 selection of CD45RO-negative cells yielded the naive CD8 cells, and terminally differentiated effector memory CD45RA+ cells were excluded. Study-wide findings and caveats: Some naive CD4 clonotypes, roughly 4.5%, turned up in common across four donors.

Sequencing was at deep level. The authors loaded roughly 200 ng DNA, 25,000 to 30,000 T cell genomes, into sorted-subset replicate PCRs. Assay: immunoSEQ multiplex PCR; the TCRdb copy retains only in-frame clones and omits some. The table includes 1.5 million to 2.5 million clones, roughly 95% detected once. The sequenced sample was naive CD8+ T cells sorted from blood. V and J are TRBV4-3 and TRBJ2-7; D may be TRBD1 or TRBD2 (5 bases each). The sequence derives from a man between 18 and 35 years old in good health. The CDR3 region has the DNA TGCGCCAGCAGCCAAGGCCCCGGGACCTACTACGAGCAGTACTTC. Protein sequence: CASSQGPGTYYEQYF.